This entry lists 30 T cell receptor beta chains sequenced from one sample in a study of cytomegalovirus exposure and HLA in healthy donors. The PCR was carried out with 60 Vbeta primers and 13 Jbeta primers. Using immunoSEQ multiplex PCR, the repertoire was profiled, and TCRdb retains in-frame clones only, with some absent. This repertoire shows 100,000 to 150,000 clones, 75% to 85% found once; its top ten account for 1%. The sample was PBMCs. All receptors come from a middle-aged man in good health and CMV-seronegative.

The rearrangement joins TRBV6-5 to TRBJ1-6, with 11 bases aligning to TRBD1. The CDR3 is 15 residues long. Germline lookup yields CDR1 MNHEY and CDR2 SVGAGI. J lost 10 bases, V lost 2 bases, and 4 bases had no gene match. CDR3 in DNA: TGTGCCAGCAGTTACGAGGGACAGGGGGGGTCACCCCTCCACTTT. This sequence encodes CASSYEGQGGSPLHF.

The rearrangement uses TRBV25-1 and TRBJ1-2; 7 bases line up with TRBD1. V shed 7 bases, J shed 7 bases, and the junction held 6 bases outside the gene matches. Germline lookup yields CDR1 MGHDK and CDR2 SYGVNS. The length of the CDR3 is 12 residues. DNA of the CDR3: TGTGCCAGCACCAGCGACAGGGTTGGCTACACCTTC. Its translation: CASTSDRVGYTF.

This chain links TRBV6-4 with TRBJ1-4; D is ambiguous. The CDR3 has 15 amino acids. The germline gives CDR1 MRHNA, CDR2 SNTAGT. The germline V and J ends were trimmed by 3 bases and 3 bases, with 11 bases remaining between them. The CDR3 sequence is CASSEQGTANEKLFF. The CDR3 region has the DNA TGTGCCAGCAGTGAACAAGGAACAGCTAATGAAAAACTGTTTTTT.

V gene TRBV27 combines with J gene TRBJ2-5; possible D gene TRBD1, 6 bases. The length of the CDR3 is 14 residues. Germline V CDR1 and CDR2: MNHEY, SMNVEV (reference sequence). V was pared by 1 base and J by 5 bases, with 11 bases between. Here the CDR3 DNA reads TGTGCCAGCAGTTTATGGGGTAGGGGGGAGACCCAGTACTTC. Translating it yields CASSLWGRGETQYF.

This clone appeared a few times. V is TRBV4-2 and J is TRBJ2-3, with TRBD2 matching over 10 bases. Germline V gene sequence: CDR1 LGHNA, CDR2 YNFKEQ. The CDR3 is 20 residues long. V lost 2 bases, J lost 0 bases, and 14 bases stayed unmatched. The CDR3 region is CASSQPSATSGSRSTDTQYF. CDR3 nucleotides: TGTGCCAGCAGCCAACCTAGTGCGACTAGCGGGTCCCGGAGCACAGATACGCAGTATTTT.

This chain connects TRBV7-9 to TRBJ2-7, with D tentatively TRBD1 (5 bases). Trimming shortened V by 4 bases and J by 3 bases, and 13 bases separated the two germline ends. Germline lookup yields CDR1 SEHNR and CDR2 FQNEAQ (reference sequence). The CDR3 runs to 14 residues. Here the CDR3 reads CASSSWGDGYEQYF. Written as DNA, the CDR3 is TGTGCCAGCAGCTCCTGGGGCGACGGCTACGAGCAGTACTTC.

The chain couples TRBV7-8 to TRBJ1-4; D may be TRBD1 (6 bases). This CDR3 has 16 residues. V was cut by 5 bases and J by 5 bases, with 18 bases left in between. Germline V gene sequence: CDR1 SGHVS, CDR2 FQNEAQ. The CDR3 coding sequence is TGTGCCAGCAGCCGGACAGCCGGGACACTGAATGAAAAACTGTTTTTT. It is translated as CASSRTAGTLNEKLFF. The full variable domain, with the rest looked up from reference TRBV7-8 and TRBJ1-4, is GAGVSQSPRYKVAKRGQDVALRCDPISGHVSLFWYQQALGQGPEFLTYFQNEAQLDKSGLPSDRFFAERPEGSVSTLKIQRTQQEDSAVYLCASSRTAGTLNEKLFFGSGTQLSVL.

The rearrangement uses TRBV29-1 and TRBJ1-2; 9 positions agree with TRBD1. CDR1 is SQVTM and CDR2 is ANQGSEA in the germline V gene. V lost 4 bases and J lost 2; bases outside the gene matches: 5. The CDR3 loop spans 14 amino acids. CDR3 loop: CSVASGQGNYGYTF. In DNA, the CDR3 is TGCAGCGTTGCGTCGGGACAGGGAAACTATGGCTACACCTTC.

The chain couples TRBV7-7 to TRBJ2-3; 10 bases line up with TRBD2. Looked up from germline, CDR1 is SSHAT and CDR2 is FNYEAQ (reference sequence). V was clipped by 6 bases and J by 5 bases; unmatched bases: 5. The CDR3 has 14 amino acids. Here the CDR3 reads CASSSGGPGDTQYF. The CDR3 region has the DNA TGTGCCAGCAGTAGCGGGGGGCCGGGAGATACGCAGTATTTT.

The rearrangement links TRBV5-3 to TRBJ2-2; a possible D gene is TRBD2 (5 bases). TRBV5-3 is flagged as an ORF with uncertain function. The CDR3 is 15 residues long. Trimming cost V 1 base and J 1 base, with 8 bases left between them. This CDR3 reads CARSLPGVNTGELFF. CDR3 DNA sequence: TGTGCCAGAAGCTTGCCCGGGGTGAACACCGGGGAGCTGTTTTTT.

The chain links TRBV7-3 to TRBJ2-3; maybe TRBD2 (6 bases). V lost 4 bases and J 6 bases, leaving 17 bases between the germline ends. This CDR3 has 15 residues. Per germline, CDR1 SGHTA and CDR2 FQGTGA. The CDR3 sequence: CASSSSSERWDTQYF. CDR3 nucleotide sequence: TGTGCCAGCAGCTCATCTAGCGAGCGATGGGATACGCAGTATTTT.

The chain's CDR3 is CAWAQTANTEAFF. The CDR3 DNA reads TGTGCCTGGGCTCAGACAGCCAACACTGAAGCTTTCTTT. The chain is built from TRBV30 and TRBJ1-1, with a possible D match to TRBD1 (5 bases). From germline, CDR1 is GTSNPN and CDR2 SVGIG (reference sequence). Trimming cost V 5 bases and J 2 bases, with 12 bases left between them. This CDR3 spans 13 amino acids.

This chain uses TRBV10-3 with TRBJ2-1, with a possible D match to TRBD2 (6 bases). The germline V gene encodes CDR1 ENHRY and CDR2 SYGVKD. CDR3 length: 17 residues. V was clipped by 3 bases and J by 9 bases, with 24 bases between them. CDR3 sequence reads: CAISDSTGSLSRGEQFF. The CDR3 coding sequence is TGTGCCATCAGTGACTCTACCGGGAGTCTTTCCCGAGGTGAGCAGTTCTTC.

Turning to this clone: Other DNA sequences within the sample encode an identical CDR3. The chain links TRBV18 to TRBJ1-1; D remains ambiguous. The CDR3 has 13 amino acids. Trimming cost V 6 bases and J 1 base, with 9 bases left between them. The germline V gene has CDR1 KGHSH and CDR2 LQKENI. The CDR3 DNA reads TGTGCCAGCTCCCCCGGGGAGAACACTGAAGCTTTCTTT. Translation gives CASSPGENTEAFF.

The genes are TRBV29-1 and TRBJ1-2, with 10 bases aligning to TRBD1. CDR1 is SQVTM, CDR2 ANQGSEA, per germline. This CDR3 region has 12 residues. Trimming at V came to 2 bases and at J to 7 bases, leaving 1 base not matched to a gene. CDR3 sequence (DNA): TGCAGCGTTGAATGGACAGGGGGTGGCTACACCTTC. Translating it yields CSVEWTGGGYTF.

The CDR3 loop is CASSLVAGTNEKLFF. The CDR3 DNA follows: TGCGCCAGCAGCTTGGTGGCAGGAACTAATGAAAAACTGTTTTTT. V usage is TRBV5-1 and J usage is TRBJ1-4; D gene uncertain. The CDR3 covers 15 residues. The germline V gene encodes CDR1 SGHRS and CDR2 YFSETQ. The V and J ends lost 0 bases and 1 base respectively, with 7 bases between them.

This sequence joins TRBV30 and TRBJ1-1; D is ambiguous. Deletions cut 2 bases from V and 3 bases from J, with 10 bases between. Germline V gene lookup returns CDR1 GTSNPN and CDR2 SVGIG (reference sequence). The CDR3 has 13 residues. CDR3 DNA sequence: TGTGCCTGGAGTCGTGAGGTGGACACTGAAGCTTTCTTT. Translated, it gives CAWSREVDTEAFF. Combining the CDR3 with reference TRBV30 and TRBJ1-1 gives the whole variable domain SQTIHQWPATLVQPVGSPLSLECTVEGTSNPNLYWYRQAAGRGLQLLFYSVGIGQISSEVPQNLSASRPQDRQFILSSKKLLLSDSGFYLCAWSREVDTEAFFGQGTRLTVV.

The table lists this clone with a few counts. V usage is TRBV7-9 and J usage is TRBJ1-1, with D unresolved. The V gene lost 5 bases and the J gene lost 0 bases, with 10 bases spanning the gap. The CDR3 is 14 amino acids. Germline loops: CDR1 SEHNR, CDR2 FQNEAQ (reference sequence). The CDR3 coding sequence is TGTGCCAGCAGCCCAGCCGGGATGAACACTGAAGCTTTCTTT. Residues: CASSPAGMNTEAFF.

The CDR3 nucleotides are TGTGCCAGCATGCGGACTAGCGTGTCCTACAATGAGCAGTTCTTC. Its translation is CASMRTSVSYNEQFF. The chain employs TRBV6-1 and TRBJ2-1; 9 nucleotides align to TRBD2. Per the germline V gene, CDR1 is MNHNS and CDR2 is SASEGT. This CDR3 region has 15 residues. V shed 7 bases and J 1 base; nucleotides not matched to a gene: 5.

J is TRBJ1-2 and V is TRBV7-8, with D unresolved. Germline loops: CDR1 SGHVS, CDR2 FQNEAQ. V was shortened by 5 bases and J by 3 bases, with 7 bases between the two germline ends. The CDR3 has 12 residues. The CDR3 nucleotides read TGTGCCAGCAGCACGGGTTACTATGGCTACACCTTC. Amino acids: CASSTGYYGYTF. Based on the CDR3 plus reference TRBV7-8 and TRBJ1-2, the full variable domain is GAGVSQSPRYKVAKRGQDVALRCDPISGHVSLFWYQQALGQGPEFLTYFQNEAQLDKSGLPSDRFFAERPEGSVSTLKIQRTQQEDSAVYLCASSTGYYGYTFGSGTRLTVV.

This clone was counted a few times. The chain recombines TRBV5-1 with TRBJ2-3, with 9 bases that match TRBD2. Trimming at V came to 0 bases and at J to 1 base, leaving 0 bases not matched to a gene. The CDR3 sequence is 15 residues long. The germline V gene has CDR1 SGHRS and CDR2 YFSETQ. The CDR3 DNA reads TGCGCCAGCAGCTTGGGGACTAGCGGCACAGATACGCAGTATTTT. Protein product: CASSLGTSGTDTQYF.

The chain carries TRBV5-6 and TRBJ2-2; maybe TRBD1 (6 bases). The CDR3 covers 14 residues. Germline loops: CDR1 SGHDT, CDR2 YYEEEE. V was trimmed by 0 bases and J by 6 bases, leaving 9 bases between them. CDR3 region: CASSLGAGAGELFF. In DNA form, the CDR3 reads TGTGCCAGCAGCTTGGGGGCAGGGGCCGGGGAGCTGTTTTTT.

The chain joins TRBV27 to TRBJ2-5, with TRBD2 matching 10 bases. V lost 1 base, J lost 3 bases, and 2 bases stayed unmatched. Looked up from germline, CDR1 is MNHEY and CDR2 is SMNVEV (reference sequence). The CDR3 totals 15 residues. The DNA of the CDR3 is TGTGCCAGCAGTTTATGGCTAGCGGGAGAAGAGACCCAGTACTTC. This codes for CASSLWLAGEETQYF.

CDR3 sequence: CASSLFGQGAGETQYF. The CDR3, as DNA: TGTGCCAGCAGTTTATTCGGACAGGGGGCAGGAGAGACCCAGTACTTC. The chain links TRBV28 to TRBJ2-5; TRBD1 matches 11 bases. CDR1 and CDR2 from the germline V gene are MDHEN and SYDVKM. CDR3 length equals 16 residues. V lost 1 base, J lost 4 bases, and 5 bases stayed unmatched.

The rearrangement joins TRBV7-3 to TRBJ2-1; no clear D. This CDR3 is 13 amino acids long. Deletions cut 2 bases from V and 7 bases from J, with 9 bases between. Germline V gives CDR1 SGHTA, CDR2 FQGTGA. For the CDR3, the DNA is TGTGCCAGCAGCTTAGGAGTCCCGAATGAGCAGTTCTTC. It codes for CASSLGVPNEQFF.

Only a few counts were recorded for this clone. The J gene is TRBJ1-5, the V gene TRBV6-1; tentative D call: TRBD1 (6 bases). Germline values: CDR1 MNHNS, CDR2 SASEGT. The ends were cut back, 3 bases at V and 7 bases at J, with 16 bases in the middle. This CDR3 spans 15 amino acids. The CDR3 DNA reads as TGTGCCAGCAGTGATACAGGGAAAGATCGACAGCCCCAGCATTTT. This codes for CASSDTGKDRQPQHF.

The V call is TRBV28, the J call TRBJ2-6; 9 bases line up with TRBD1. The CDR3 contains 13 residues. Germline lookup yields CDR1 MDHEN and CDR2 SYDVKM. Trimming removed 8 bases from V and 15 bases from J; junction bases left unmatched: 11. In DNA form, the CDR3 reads TGTGCCAGCGGGACAGGGTTCCCCTTGGACCTGACTTTC. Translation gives CASGTGFPLDLTF.

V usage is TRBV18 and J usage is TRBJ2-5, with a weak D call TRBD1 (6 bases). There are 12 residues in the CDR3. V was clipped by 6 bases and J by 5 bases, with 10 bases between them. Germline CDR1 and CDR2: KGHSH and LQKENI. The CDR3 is CASSTGPETQYF. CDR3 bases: TGTGCCAGCTCTACAGGGCCGGAGACCCAGTACTTC.

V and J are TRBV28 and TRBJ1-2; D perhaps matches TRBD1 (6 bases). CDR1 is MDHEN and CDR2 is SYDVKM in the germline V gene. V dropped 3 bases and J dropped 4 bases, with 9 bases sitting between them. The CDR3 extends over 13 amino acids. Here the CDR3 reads CASSLSGVYGYTF. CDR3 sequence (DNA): TGTGCCAGCAGTTTGTCAGGGGTCTATGGCTACACCTTC.

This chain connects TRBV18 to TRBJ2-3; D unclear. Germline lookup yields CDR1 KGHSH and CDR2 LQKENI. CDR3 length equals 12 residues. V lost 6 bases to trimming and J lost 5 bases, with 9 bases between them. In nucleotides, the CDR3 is TGTGCCAGCTCCCAGAGGTTAGATACGCAGTATTTT. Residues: CASSQRLDTQYF. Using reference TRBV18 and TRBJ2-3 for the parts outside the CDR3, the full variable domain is NAGVMQNPRHLVRRRGQEARLRCSPMKGHSHVYWYRQLPEEGLKFMVYLQKENIIDESGMPKERFSAEFPKEGPSILRIQQVVRGDSAAYFCASSQRLDTQYFGPGTRLTVL.